Below are 4 T cell receptor beta chains sequenced from a single sample in a study of cytomegalovirus exposure and HLA in healthy donors. Primers for the PCR totalled 60 Vbeta and 13 Jbeta. The data were produced by immunoSEQ multiplex PCR, yet TCRdb's version contains in-frame clones alone and is incomplete. The data show about 120,000 clones, around four fifths seen once. Sequencing was performed on PBMCs. The receptors come from a man between 60 and 70 years old in good health and CMV-seropositive.

In its sample, this clone was seen a few times. The rearrangement uses TRBV5-6 and TRBJ2-5; D gene uncertain. Per germline, CDR1 SGHDT and CDR2 YYEEEE. V was clipped by 2 bases and J by 4 bases, with 3 bases between them. The length of the CDR3 is 11 residues. The CDR3 DNA follows: TGTGCCAGCAGCTTAGCAGAGACCCAGTACTTC. Its protein product is CASSLAETQYF.

J is TRBJ2-1 and V is TRBV18; 9 positions match TRBD1. The germline V gene has CDR1 KGHSH and CDR2 LQKENI. This CDR3 contains 14 residues. Trimming cost V 4 bases and J 2 bases; bases outside gene matches: 0. CDR3 amino acids: CASSRDRAYNEQFF. The DNA of the CDR3 is TGTGCCAGCTCACGGGACAGGGCCTACAATGAGCAGTTCTTC.

CDR3 nucleotide sequence: TGCGCCAGCAGCCTCGACAGACGATCTGGAAACACCATATATTTT. Amino acids: CASSLDRRSGNTIYF. The chain has TRBV5-1 and TRBJ1-3, with D possibly matching TRBD1 (5 bases). Trimming pared 4 bases from V and 1 base from J, leaving 12 bases between. The CDR3 runs 15 residues. CDR1 is SGHRS and CDR2 is YFSETQ in the germline V gene.

The V and J genes are TRBV6-5 and TRBJ1-2; TRBD1 is a possible D gene (6 bases). The germline V and J ends were trimmed by 4 bases and 10 bases, with 16 bases remaining between them. Germline V lookup: CDR1 MNHEY, CDR2 SVGAGI. The CDR3 spans 13 residues. CDR3 nucleotide sequence: TGTGCCAGCAGTTCGACACAGGGACGTGACTACACCTTC. As protein: CASSSTQGRDYTF.